This T cell receptor beta chain was recorded in a study of T cell responses to AZD1222 COVID-19 vaccine. Whole-study context: Analysis merged second doses at about 4 or about 12 weeks.

Clones were sequenced by immunoSEQ multiplex PCR, and TCRdb holds only the in-frame ones, with some missing. This sample yields approximately 85,000 clones, of which roughly nine tenths are seen a single time; around 6.7% belongs to the top ten. As for this clone: The antigen is undetermined.

Trimming removed 3 bases from V and 3 bases from J, with 12 bases in between. Per germline, CDR1 ENHRY and CDR2 SYGVKD. The CDR3 consists of 14 residues. Study conclusions and caveats: Only a handful of people who got AZD1222 tested seropositive at baseline. Donors skewed white British and female; clonal diversity was possibly underestimated.

The receptor comes from an adult in good health. The chain has TRBV10-3 and TRBJ2-7; no reliable D call. Sequencing was performed on peripheral blood, taken on day 0 of AZD1222 vaccination. DNA for the CDR3: TGTGCCATCAGTGATGTCAGACTTTACTACGAGCAGTACTTC. Translated, it gives CAISDVRLYYEQYF.